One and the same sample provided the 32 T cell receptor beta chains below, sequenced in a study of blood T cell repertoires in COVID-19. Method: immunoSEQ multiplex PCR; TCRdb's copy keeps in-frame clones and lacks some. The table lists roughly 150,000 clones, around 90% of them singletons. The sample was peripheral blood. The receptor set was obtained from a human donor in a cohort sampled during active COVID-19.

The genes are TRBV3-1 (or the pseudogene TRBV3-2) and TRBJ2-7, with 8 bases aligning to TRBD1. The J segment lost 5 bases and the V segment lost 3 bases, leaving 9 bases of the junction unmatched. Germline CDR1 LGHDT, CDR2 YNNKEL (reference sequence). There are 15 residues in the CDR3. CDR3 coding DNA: TGTGCCAGCAGCCACCCGGGACAGGTGGATCACGAGCAGTACTTC. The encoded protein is CASSHPGQVDHEQYF.

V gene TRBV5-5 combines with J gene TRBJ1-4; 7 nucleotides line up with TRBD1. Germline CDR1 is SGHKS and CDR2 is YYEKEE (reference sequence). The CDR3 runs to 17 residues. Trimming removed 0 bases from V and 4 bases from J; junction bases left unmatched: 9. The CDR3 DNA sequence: TGTGCCAGCAGCTTGGGACTCCGGGACAGCCTTAATGAAAAACTGTTTTTT. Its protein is CASSLGLRDSLNEKLFF.

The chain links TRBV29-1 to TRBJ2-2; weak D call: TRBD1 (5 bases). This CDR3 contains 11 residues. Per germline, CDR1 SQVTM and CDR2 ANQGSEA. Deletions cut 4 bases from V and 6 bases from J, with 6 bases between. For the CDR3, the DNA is TGCAGCGTTGCAGGGTCCGGGGAGCTGTTTTTT. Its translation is CSVAGSGELFF.

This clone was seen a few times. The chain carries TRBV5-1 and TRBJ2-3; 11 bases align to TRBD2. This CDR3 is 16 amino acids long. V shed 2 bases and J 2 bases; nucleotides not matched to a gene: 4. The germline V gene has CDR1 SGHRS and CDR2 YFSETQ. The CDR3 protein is CASSLLLAGATDTQYF. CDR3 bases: TGCGCCAGCAGCTTACTACTAGCGGGAGCCACAGATACGCAGTATTTT.

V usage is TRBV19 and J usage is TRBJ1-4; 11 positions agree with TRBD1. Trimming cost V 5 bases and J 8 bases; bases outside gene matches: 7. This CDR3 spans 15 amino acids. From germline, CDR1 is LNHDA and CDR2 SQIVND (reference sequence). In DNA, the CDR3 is TGTGCCAGTAGTGACCGGGACAGGGGGGCCGAAAAACTGTTTTTT. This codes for CASSDRDRGAEKLFF. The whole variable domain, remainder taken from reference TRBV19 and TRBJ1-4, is DGGITQSPKYLFRKEGQNVTLSCEQNLNHDAMYWYRQDPGQGLRLIYYSQIVNDFQKGDIAEGYSVSREKKESFPLTVTSAQKNPTAFYLCASSDRDRGAEKLFFGSGTQLSVL.

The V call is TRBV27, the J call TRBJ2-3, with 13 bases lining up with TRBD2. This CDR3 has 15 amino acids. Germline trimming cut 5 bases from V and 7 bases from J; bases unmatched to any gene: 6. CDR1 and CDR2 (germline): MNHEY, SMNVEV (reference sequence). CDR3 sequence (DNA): TGTGCCAGCAGTGCGACTAGCGGGGGGCCCCATACGCAGTATTTT. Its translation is CASSATSGGPHTQYF.

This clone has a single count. The CDR3 sequence: CASSQEPPGQLLETQYF. CDR3 nucleotides: TGCGCCAGCAGCCAAGAGCCACCGGGACAGTTATTGGAGACCCAGTACTTC. The V call is TRBV4-1, the J call TRBJ2-5, with 7 bases identical to TRBD1. The CDR3 covers 17 residues. Germline V gene sequence: CDR1 MGHRA, CDR2 YSYEKL. The junction had 12 bases not matched to a gene; V was cut back by 0 bases and J by 5 bases.

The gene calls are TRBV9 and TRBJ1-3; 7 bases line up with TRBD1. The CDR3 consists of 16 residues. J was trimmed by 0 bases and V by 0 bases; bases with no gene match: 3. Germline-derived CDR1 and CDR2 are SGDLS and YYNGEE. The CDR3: CASSVVAGGSGNTIYF. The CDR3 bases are TGTGCCAGCAGCGTAGTGGCAGGGGGCTCTGGAAACACCATATATTTT.

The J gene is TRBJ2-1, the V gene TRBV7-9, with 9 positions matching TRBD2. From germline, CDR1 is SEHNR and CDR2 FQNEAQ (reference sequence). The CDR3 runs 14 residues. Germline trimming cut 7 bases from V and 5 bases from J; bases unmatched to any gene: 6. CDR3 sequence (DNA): TGTGCCAGCAAGGGAATAGCGGGAGACAATGAGCAGTTCTTC. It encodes CASKGIAGDNEQFF.

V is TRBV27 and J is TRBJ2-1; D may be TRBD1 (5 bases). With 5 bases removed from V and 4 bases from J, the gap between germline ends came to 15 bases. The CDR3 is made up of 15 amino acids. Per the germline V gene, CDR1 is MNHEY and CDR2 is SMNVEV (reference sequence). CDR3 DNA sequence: TGTGCCAGCAGTCGACCGACAGCACGGTACAATGAGCAGTTCTTC. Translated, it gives CASSRPTARYNEQFF.

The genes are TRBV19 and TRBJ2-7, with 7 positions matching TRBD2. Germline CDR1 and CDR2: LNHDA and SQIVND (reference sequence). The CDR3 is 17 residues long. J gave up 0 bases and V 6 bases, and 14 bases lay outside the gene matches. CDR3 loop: CASSRRLRASGSYEQYF. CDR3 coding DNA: TGTGCCAGTAGCCGCCGCCTGAGGGCTAGCGGCTCCTACGAGCAGTACTTC.

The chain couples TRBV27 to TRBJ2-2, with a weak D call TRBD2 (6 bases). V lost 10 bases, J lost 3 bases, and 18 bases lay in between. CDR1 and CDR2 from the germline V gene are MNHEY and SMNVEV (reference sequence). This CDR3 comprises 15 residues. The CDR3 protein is CAIDVGSGDTGELFF. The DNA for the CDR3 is TGTGCCATCGACGTAGGTTCGGGGGACACCGGGGAGCTGTTTTTT.

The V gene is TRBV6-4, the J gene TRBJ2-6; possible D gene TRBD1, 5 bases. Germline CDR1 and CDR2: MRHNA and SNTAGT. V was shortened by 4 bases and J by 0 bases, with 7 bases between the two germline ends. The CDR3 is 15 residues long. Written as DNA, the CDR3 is TGTGCCAGCAGTGCAGGGCGCTCTGGGGCCAACGTCCTGACTTTC. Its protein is CASSAGRSGANVLTF.

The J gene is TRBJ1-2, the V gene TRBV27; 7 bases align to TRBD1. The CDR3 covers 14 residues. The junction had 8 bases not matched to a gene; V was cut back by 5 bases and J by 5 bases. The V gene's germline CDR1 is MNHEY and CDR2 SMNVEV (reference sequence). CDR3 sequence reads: CASSEKQGRYGYTF. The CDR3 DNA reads TGTGCCAGCAGTGAAAAACAGGGGAGGTATGGCTACACCTTC.

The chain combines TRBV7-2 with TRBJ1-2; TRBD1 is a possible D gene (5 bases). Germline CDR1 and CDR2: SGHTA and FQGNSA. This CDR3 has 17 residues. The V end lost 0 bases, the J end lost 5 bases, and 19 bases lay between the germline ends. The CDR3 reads CASSLAGPSPIGYGYTF. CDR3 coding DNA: TGTGCCAGCAGCTTAGCGGGGCCGTCACCGATCGGGTATGGCTACACCTTC. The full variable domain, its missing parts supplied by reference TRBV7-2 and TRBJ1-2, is GAGVSQSPSNKVTEKGKDVELRCDPISGHTALYWYRQSLGQGLEFLIYFQGNSAPDKSGLPSDRFSAERTGGSVSTLTIQRTQQEDSAVYLCASSLAGPSPIGYGYTFGSGTRLTVV.

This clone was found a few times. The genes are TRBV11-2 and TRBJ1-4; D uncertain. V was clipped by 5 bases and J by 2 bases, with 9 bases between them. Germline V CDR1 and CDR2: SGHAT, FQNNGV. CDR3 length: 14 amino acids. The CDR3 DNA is TGTGCCAGCAGCCCATCCGGGACTAATGAAAAACTGTTTTTT. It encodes CASSPSGTNEKLFF. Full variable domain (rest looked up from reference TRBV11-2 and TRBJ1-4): EAGVAQSPRYKIIEKRQSVAFWCNPISGHATLYWYQQILGQGPKLLIQFQNNGVVDDSQLPKDRFSAERLKGVDSTLKIQPAKLEDSAVYLCASSPSGTNEKLFFGSGTQLSVL.

In DNA form, the CDR3 reads TGTGCCAGTAGTATATCTCTGGACAGCTACGAGCAGTACTTC. Protein sequence: CASSISLDSYEQYF. The chain carries TRBV19 and TRBJ2-7, with TRBD1 as a possible D gene (6 bases). The CDR3 has 14 residues. In germline, CDR1 is LNHDA, CDR2 SQIVND (reference sequence). The ends were cut back, 2 bases at V and 3 bases at J, with 11 bases in the middle.

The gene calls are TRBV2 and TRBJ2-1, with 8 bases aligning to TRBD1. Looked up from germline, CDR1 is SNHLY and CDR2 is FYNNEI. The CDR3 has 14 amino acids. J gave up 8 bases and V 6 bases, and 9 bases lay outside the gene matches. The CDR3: CASRLDREIHEQFF. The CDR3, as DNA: TGTGCCAGCAGATTGGACAGGGAAATCCATGAGCAGTTCTTC.

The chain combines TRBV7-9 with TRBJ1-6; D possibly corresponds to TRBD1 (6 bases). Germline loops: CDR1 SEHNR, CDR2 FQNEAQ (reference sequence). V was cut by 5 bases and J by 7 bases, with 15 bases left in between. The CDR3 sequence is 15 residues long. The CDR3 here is CASSRTQGPNSPLHF. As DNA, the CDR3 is TGTGCCAGCAGCCGCACACAGGGCCCAAATTCACCCCTCCACTTT.

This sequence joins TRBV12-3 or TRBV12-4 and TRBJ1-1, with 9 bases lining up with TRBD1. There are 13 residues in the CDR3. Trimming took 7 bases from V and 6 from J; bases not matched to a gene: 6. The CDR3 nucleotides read TGTGCCAGCACCCCGGGACAGGGTCCTGAAGCTTTCTTT. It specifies CASTPGQGPEAFF.

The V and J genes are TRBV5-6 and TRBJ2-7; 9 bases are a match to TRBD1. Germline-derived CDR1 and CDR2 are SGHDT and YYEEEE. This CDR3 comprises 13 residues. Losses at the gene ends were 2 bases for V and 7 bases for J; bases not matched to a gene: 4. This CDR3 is CASSFWTGEEQYF. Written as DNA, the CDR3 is TGTGCCAGCAGCTTTTGGACAGGGGAGGAGCAGTACTTC.

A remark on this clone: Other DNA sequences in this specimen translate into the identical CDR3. The CDR3 is CASSRDRGYEQYF. CDR3 bases: TGTGCCAGCAGCCGGGACCGGGGGTACGAGCAGTACTTC. The rearrangement joins TRBV5-4 to TRBJ2-7; a weak D match, TRBD2 (6 bases). In germline, CDR1 is SGHNT, CDR2 YYREEE (reference sequence). This CDR3 region has 13 residues. V shed 4 bases and J shed 4 bases, with 12 bases lying between them.

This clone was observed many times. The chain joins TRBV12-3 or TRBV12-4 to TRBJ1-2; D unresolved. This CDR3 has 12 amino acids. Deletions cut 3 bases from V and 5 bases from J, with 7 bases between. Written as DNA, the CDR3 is TGTGCCAGCAGTTTCTCCGTGTATGGCTACACCTTC. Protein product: CASSFSVYGYTF.

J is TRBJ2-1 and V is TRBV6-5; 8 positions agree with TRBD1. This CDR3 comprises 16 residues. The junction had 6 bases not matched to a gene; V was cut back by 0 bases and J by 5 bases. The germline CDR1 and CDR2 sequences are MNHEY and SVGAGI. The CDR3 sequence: CASSYSGQATHNEQFF. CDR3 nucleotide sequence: TGTGCCAGCAGTTACTCGGGACAGGCCACCCACAATGAGCAGTTCTTC.

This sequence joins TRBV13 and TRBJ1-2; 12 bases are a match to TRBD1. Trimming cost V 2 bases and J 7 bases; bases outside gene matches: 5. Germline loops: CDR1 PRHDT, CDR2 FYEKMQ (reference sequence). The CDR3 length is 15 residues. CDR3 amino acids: CASSLWGQGARGYTF. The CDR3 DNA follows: TGTGCCAGCAGCTTATGGGGACAGGGGGCGCGTGGCTACACCTTC.

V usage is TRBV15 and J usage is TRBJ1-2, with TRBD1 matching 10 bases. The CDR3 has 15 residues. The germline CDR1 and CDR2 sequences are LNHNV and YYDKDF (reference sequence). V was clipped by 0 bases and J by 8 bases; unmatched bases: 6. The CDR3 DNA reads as TGTGCCACCAGCAGAGATCGGACAGGGGGACGGGGCTACACCTTC. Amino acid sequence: CATSRDRTGGRGYTF. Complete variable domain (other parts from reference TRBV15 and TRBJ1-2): DAMVIQNPRYQVTQFGKPVTLSCSQTLNHNVMYWYQQKSSQAPKLLFHYYDKDFNNEADTPDNFQSRRPNTSFCFLDIRSPGLGDTAMYLCATSRDRTGGRGYTFGSGTRLTVV.

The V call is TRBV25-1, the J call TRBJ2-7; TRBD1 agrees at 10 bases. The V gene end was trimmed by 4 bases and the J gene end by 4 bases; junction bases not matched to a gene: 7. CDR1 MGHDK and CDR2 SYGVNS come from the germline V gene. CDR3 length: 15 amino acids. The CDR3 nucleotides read TGTGCCAGCAGTGGCCGGGACAGGGGACGGTACGAGCAGTACTTC. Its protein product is CASSGRDRGRYEQYF.

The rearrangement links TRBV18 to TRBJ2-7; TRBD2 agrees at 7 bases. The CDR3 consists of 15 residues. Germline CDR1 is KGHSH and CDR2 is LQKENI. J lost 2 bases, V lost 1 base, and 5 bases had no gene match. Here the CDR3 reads CASSPQLAAPYEQYF. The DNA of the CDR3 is TGTGCCAGCTCACCACAGCTAGCGGCTCCCTACGAGCAGTACTTC.

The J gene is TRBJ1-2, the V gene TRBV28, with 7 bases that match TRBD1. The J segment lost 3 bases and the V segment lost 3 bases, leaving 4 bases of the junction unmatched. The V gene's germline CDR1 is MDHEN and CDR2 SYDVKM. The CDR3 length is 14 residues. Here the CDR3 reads CASSLDRRDYGYTF. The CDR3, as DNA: TGTGCCAGCAGTTTGGACAGGCGGGACTATGGCTACACCTTC.

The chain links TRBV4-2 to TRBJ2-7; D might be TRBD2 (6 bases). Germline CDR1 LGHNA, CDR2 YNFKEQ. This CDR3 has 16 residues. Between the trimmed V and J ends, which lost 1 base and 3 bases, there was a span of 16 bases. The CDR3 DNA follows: TGTGCCAGCAGCCAAGTAATGGGCGGGATTGGCTACGAGCAGTACTTC. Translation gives CASSQVMGGIGYEQYF.

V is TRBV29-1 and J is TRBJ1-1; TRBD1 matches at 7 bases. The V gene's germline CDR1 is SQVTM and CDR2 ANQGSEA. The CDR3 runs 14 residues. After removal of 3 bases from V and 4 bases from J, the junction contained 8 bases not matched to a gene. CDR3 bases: TGCAGCGTTGAGAGGCAGGGGGGAAGCACTGAAGCTTTCTTT. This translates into CSVERQGGSTEAFF.

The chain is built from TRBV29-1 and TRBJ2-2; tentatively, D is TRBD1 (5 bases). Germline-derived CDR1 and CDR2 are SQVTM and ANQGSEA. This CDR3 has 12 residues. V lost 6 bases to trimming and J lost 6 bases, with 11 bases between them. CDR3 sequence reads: CSVGVAAGELFF. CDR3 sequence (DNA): TGCAGCGTAGGGGTCGCGGCCGGGGAGCTGTTTTTT.